A selection of T cell receptor beta chains follows, all from one sample in a study of T cells in localized non-small cell lung cancer. Data came from immunoSEQ multiplex PCR; TCRdb stores just in-frame clones and leaves some out. The sample carries 50,000 to 65,000 clones, around 82% recorded once. The sample here was PBMCs, taken before any cancer treatment. The receptors were gathered from a woman between 35 and 70 years old with stage II lung adenocarcinoma. CDR3s include the opening cysteine and the closing phenylalanine or tryptophan. Each record gives: D gene, J gene, V gene, clone size, CDR3 protein, CDR3 DNA. The D gene is left open where the match is weak. Clone size appears in some rows only: once, few, many, or a class for an expanded clone.

. TRBJ2-2 TRBV7-3 . CASSPGTVGGELFF TGTGCCAGCAGCCCCGGGACGGTTGGCGGGGAGCTGTTTTTT
. TRBJ1-4 TRBV30 . CAWTRGPATNEKLFF TGTGCCTGGACCCGTGGCCCTGCAACTAATGAAAAACTGTTTTTT
. TRBJ1-5 TRBV6-1 . CASRPRGDQPQHF TGTGCCAGCAGACCCAGAGGGGATCAGCCCCAGCATTTT
. TRBJ2-7 TRBV6-6 . CASSEDEQYF TGTGCCAGCAGCGAGGACGAGCAGTACTTC
. TRBJ1-1 TRBV6-6 . CASSSVQGGPEAFF TGTGCCAGCAGTTCCGTTCAGGGTGGGCCTGAAGCTTTCTTT
. TRBJ1-2 TRBV5-8 few CASSSNTPTPFLDGYTF TGTGCCAGCAGCTCGAATACCCCGACACCATTTCTCGATGGCTACACCTTC
. TRBJ1-3 TRBV29-1 many CSVTGTGNTIYF TGCAGCGTCACAGGTACTGGAAACACCATATATTTT
. TRBJ1-1 TRBV5-6 . CASSLERGRAFF TGTGCCAGCAGCTTGGAGAGGGGAAGAGCTTTCTTT
TRBD1 TRBJ1-5 TRBV7-9 medium-sized CASSPAGTGRDQPQHF TGTGCCAGCAGCCCGGCCGGGACAGGGAGGGATCAGCCCCAGCATTTT
. TRBJ2-7 TRBV5-8 . CASSYMEVGYF TGTGCCAGCAGCTACATGGAGGTTGGGTACTTC
. TRBJ2-6 TRBV12-5 . CASAILGSSLFSGANVLTF TGTGCTAGTGCTATCCTTGGTTCCTCCCTTTTCTCTGGGGCCAACGTCCTGACTTTC
TRBD1 TRBJ2-7 TRBV27 . CASRETGTGPYEQYF TGTGCCAGCAGGGAGACCGGGACAGGGCCCTACGAGCAGTACTTC
TRBD1 TRBJ1-1 TRBV9 . CASSADPGGRTEAFF TGTGCCAGCAGCGCCGACCCAGGGGGTAGAACTGAAGCTTTCTTT
TRBD1 TRBJ2-1 TRBV6-6 . CASSYGQGATNEQFF TGTGCCAGCAGTTACGGACAGGGGGCCACTAATGAGCAGTTCTTC
. TRBJ2-3 TRBV27 . CASSLNRRDTQYF TGTGCCAGCAGTTTAAACAGGAGAGATACGCAGTATTTT
TRBD2 TRBJ2-1 TRBV5-4 . CASSRRTPGGSNEQFF TGTGCCAGCAGCAGGCGAACTCCGGGGGGGTCCAATGAGCAGTTCTTC
. TRBJ1-1 TRBV6-1 . CASTDPVNTEAFF TGTGCCAGCACCGACCCAGTGAACACTGAAGCTTTCTTT
. TRBJ2-1 TRBV5-1 . CASSLGGSSYNEQFF TGCGCCAGCAGCTTGGGAGGGAGCTCCTACAATGAGCAGTTCTTC
. TRBJ1-2 TRBV4-3 once CASSQAVHAGYTF TGCGCCAGCAGCCAAGCCGTCCACGCGGGCTACACCTTC
. TRBJ1-2 TRBV18 . CASSPGEGARGYTF TGTGCCAGCTCACCAGGGGAGGGCGCGAGGGGCTACACCTTC
TRBD1 TRBJ1-3 TRBV19 . CASSGQGVFGNTIYF TGTGCCAGTAGCGGACAGGGGGTATTCGGAAACACCATATATTTT
TRBD1 TRBJ1-4 TRBV30 . CAGRRGQREKLFF TGTGCCGGGCGCAGGGGGCAGAGGGAAAAACTGTTTTTT
TRBD1 TRBJ1-1 TRBV7-3 . CASSRDRGSEAFF TGTGCCAGCAGCCGGGACAGGGGGAGTGAAGCTTTCTTT
. TRBJ2-1 TRBV5-1 once CASSSDVYNEQFF TGCGCCAGCAGCTCGGATGTCTACAATGAGCAGTTCTTC
TRBD1 TRBJ1-3 TRBV27 few CASSFRTGSGNTIYF TGTGCCAGCAGTTTTCGGACAGGTTCGGGAAACACCATATATTTT
. TRBJ1-2 TRBV27 . CASSETGNGYTF TGTGCCAGCAGCGAAACAGGGAATGGCTACACCTTC
TRBD2 TRBJ2-2 TRBV5-4 . CASSLWASSGGARAGELFF TGTGCCAGCAGCTTGTGGGCCTCTAGCGGGGGGGCGAGGGCCGGGGAGCTGTTTTTT
. TRBJ2-4 TRBV6-4 . CASSTGYVAKNIQYF TGTGCCAGCAGTACAGGGTATGTAGCCAAAAACATTCAGTACTTC
. TRBJ2-1 TRBV7-9 . CASSYRGSSSYNEQFF TGTGCCAGCAGCTATCGGGGGTCGAGCTCCTACAATGAGCAGTTCTTC
. TRBJ2-7 TRBV29-1 once CSVGERDRTYEQYF TGCAGCGTTGGGGAGAGGGACCGGACCTACGAGCAGTACTTC
. TRBJ1-2 TRBV7-9 . CASSTPGSSRNGYTF TGTGCCAGCAGCACCCCCGGGTCTTCGAGGAATGGCTACACCTTC
TRBD1 TRBJ1-2 TRBV11-2 . CASSRTGGNYGYTF TGTGCCAGCAGCCGGACAGGGGGGAACTATGGCTACACCTTC
. TRBJ1-1 TRBV30 . CAWGGENTEAFF TGTGCCTGGGGGGGGGAAAACACTGAAGCTTTCTTT
. TRBJ1-1 TRBV2 medium-sized CASSATLNTEAFF TGTGCCAGCAGTGCGACACTGAACACTGAAGCTTTCTTT
. TRBJ2-2 TRBV7-8 . CASSLGLSNSEELFF TGTGCCAGCAGCTTAGGATTATCCAACTCCGAGGAGCTGTTTTTT
TRBD1 TRBJ1-4 TRBV7-9 . CASSSGQLATNEKLFF TGTGCCAGCAGCTCGGGACAGCTTGCAACTAATGAAAAACTGTTTTTT
. TRBJ2-1 TRBV19 . CASSIAPRYVNNEQFF TGTGCCAGTAGTATCGCCCCTCGATACGTTAACAATGAGCAGTTCTTC
. TRBJ1-3 TRBV13 medium-sized CASSSTGFAGNTIYF TGTGCCAGCAGTTCCACAGGGTTCGCTGGAAACACCATATATTTT
. TRBJ1-3 TRBV7-9 few CASSQRGSSGNTIYF TGTGCCAGCAGCCAAAGAGGGAGCTCTGGAAACACCATATATTTT
. TRBJ2-3 TRBV5-1 . CASSLPKDTQYF TGCGCCAGCAGCTTGCCCAAAGATACGCAGTATTTT
. TRBJ1-2 TRBV5-1 . CASQKNGQSYGYTF TGCGCCAGCCAAAAAAACGGACAGAGTTATGGCTACACCTTC
TRBD1 TRBJ1-2 TRBV4-2 . CASSQSTGENYGYTF TGTGCCAGCAGCCAAAGTACAGGGGAGAACTATGGCTACACCTTC
. TRBJ1-1 TRBV13 . CASSSRRGTEAFF TGTGCCAGCAGTTCCAGACGGGGCACTGAAGCTTTCTTT
. TRBJ1-5 TRBV10-1 . CASSADLNQPQHF TGCGCCAGCAGTGCAGACCTAAATCAGCCCCAGCATTTT
TRBD1 TRBJ1-5 TRBV10-3 . CAISEYRGSNQPQHF TGTGCCATCAGTGAGTACAGGGGTAGCAATCAGCCCCAGCATTTT
. TRBJ1-5 TRBV5-4 . CASSSPGQPQHF TGTGCCAGCAGCTCCCCGGGCCAGCCCCAGCATTTT
. TRBJ2-3 TRBV5-4 few CASSWADPTDTQYF TGTGCCAGCAGTTGGGCCGATCCCACAGATACGCAGTATTTT
. TRBJ1-1 TRBV7-2 few CASSRRVTTEAFF TGTGCCAGCAGTAGGAGGGTAACCACTGAAGCTTTCTTT